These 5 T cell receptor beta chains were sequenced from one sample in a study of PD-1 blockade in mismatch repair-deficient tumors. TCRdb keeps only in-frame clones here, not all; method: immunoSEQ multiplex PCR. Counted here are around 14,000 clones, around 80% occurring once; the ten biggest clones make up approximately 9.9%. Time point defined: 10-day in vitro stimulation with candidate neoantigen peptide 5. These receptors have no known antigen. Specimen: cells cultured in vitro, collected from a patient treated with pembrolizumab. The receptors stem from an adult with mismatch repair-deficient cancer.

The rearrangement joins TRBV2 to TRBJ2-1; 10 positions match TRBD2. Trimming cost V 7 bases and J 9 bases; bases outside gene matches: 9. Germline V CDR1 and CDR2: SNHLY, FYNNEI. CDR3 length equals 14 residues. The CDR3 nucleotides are TGTGCCAGCATAAGCGGGAGGGCGAAGGGTGAGCAGTTCTTC. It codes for CASISGRAKGEQFF.

This chain's CDR3 is CASSVSQGEGELFF. CDR3 DNA sequence: TGTGCCAGCAGTGTGTCCCAGGGAGAGGGGGAGCTGTTTTTT. This sequence joins TRBV2 and TRBJ2-2; perhaps D is TRBD1 or TRBD2 (5 bases each). The germline V gene encodes CDR1 SNHLY and CDR2 FYNNEI. The CDR3 contains 14 residues. V lost 4 bases and J 8 bases, leaving 14 bases between the germline ends.

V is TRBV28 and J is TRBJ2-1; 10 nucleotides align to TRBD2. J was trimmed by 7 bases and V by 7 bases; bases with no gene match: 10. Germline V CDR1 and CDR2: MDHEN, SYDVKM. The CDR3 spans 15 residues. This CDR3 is CASTPPASGSNEQFF. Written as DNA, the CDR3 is TGTGCCAGCACCCCACCTGCTAGCGGGAGTAATGAGCAGTTCTTC.

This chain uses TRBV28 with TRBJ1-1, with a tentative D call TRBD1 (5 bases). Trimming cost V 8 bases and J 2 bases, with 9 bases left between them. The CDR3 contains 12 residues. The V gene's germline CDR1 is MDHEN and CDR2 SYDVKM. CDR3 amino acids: CASDGQNTEAFF. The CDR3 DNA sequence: TGTGCCAGCGATGGACAAAACACTGAAGCTTTCTTT.

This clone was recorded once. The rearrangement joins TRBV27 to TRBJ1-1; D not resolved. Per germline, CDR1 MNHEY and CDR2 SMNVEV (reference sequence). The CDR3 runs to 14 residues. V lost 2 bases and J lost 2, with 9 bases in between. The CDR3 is CASSLRYVNTEAFF. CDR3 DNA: TGTGCCAGCAGTTTACGTTACGTTAACACTGAAGCTTTCTTT.